The rows below give T cell receptor beta chains drawn from one sample of a study of OX40 agonist ivuxolimab in advanced cancers. The method was immunoSEQ multiplex PCR; TCRdb's version includes in-frame clones alone and lacks a portion of them. The table includes over 85,000 clones, roughly 93% detected once. The sequencing here drew on CD4+ or CD8+ T cells sorted from blood, taken in a trial of the OX40 agonist ivuxolimab. Source of these receptors: an adult with an advanced solid tumor such as melanoma, head and neck, liver or kidney cancer. The CDR3 runs from the conserved cysteine through the conserved F or W. Each record gives: J gene, V gene, D gene, clone size, CDR3 protein, CDR3 DNA. D genes are given only for firm matches. Not every row has a clone size; where given, it reads once, few, many or a size class.

J gene: TRBJ2-3; V gene: TRBV13; D gene: TRBD2; clone size: once; CDR3 protein: CASSLGALAGISDTQYF; CDR3 DNA: TGTGCCAGCAGCTTAGGGGCTCTAGCGGGGATTTCAGATACGCAGTATTTT
J gene: TRBJ1-1; V gene: TRBV29-1; D gene: .; clone size: .; CDR3 protein: CSVGRIGRDSEAFF; CDR3 DNA: TGCAGCGTTGGGAGGATTGGTCGTGACAGTGAAGCTTTCTTT
J gene: TRBJ1-2; V gene: TRBV4-3; D gene: .; clone size: .; CDR3 protein: CASSQEGRGWSYGYTF; CDR3 DNA: TGCGCCAGCAGCCAAGAAGGGCGAGGGTGGAGCTATGGCTACACCTTC
J gene: TRBJ1-3; V gene: TRBV14; D gene: .; clone size: .; CDR3 protein: CASSQDLPTGQNNGNTIYF; CDR3 DNA: TGTGCCAGCAGCCAAGATTTGCCTACCGGACAGAACAATGGAAACACCATATATTTT
J gene: TRBJ2-1; V gene: TRBV7-9; D gene: .; clone size: .; CDR3 protein: CASSPLGWDEQFF; CDR3 DNA: TGTGCCAGCAGCCCACTCGGCTGGGATGAGCAGTTCTTC
J gene: TRBJ2-1; V gene: TRBV18; D gene: .; clone size: .; CDR3 protein: CASSPMRPTSTGAYNEQFF; CDR3 DNA: TGTGCCAGCTCACCGATGAGACCGACCAGCACTGGAGCCTACAATGAGCAGTTCTTC
J gene: TRBJ1-2; V gene: TRBV28; D gene: .; clone size: .; CDR3 protein: CASSFGAGYGYTF; CDR3 DNA: TGTGCCAGCAGCTTTGGGGCGGGCTATGGCTACACCTTC
J gene: TRBJ2-3; V gene: TRBV9; D gene: TRBD2; clone size: .; CDR3 protein: CASSVGPLADSDTQYF; CDR3 DNA: TGTGCCAGCAGCGTAGGTCCCCTAGCGGATTCAGATACGCAGTATTTT
J gene: TRBJ1-5; V gene: TRBV6-5; D gene: .; clone size: .; CDR3 protein: CASSSPRLRPDQPQHF; CDR3 DNA: TGTGCCAGCAGTTCCCCTCGGCTGCGTCCCGATCAGCCCCAGCATTTT
J gene: TRBJ1-2; V gene: TRBV28; D gene: TRBD1; clone size: once; CDR3 protein: CASSLGQGSYGYTF; CDR3 DNA: TGTGCCAGCAGTTTAGGACAGGGGAGCTATGGCTACACCTTC
J gene: TRBJ1-4; V gene: TRBV4-2; D gene: .; clone size: .; CDR3 protein: CASSQEPRDINEKLFF; CDR3 DNA: TGTGCCAGCAGCCAAGAGCCCCGGGACATAAATGAAAAACTGTTTTTT
J gene: TRBJ1-2; V gene: TRBV30; D gene: .; clone size: .; CDR3 protein: CAWNVGRGGYTF; CDR3 DNA: TGTGCCTGGAATGTCGGGAGAGGTGGCTACACCTTC
J gene: TRBJ2-1; V gene: TRBV12-5; D gene: TRBD2; clone size: .; CDR3 protein: CASGGLVGNEQFF; CDR3 DNA: TGTGCTAGTGGGGGACTAGTAGGCAATGAGCAGTTCTTC
J gene: TRBJ1-1; V gene: TRBV9; D gene: .; clone size: .; CDR3 protein: CASSISIGAEAFF; CDR3 DNA: TGTGCCAGCAGCATTTCTATCGGCGCTGAAGCTTTCTTT
J gene: TRBJ2-1; V gene: TRBV10-2; D gene: TRBD2; clone size: .; CDR3 protein: CASSALWSGGASEQFF; CDR3 DNA: TGCGCCAGCAGTGCGCTCTGGAGCGGGGGGGCCAGTGAGCAGTTCTTC
J gene: TRBJ1-2; V gene: TRBV6-1; D gene: .; clone size: .; CDR3 protein: CAMRQALNYGYTF; CDR3 DNA: TGTGCCATGAGACAGGCACTGAACTATGGCTACACCTTC
J gene: TRBJ1-6; V gene: TRBV4-3; D gene: .; clone size: .; CDR3 protein: CASSQEPRGNSPLHF; CDR3 DNA: TGCGCCAGCAGCCAAGAACCCAGGGGTAATTCACCCCTCCACTTT
J gene: TRBJ2-5; V gene: TRBV6-5; D gene: .; clone size: .; CDR3 protein: CASSPYKTQYF; CDR3 DNA: TGTGCCAGCAGTCCGTATAAGACCCAGTACTTC
J gene: TRBJ2-1; V gene: TRBV7-3; D gene: TRBD2; clone size: .; CDR3 protein: CASRVPGLGLHEQFF; CDR3 DNA: TGTGCCAGCAGGGTTCCGGGACTAGGACTCCATGAGCAGTTCTTC
J gene: TRBJ1-2; V gene: TRBV30; D gene: .; clone size: few; CDR3 protein: CAWSVRAGYTF; CDR3 DNA: TGTGCCTGGAGTGTACGGGCTGGCTACACCTTC
J gene: TRBJ2-5; V gene: TRBV6-6; D gene: TRBD2; clone size: .; CDR3 protein: CASKKKAGAEETQYF; CDR3 DNA: TGTGCCAGCAAAAAAAAAGCGGGGGCCGAAGAGACCCAGTACTTC
J gene: TRBJ1-1; V gene: TRBV30; D gene: TRBD1; clone size: .; CDR3 protein: CAWNNPRTGNTEAFF; CDR3 DNA: TGTGCCTGGAACAATCCGCGGACAGGGAACACTGAAGCTTTCTTT
J gene: TRBJ2-1; V gene: TRBV28; D gene: .; clone size: .; CDR3 protein: CASRRTGEGIEQFF; CDR3 DNA: TGTGCCAGCAGGAGAACCGGTGAGGGGATTGAGCAGTTCTTC
J gene: TRBJ1-3; V gene: TRBV7-4; D gene: .; clone size: .; CDR3 protein: CASSPRHRVQGNTIYF; CDR3 DNA: TGTGCCAGCAGCCCGCGCCACAGGGTGCAAGGAAACACCATATATTTT
J gene: TRBJ2-3; V gene: TRBV28; D gene: TRBD2; clone size: .; CDR3 protein: CASSFLAGGRSTDTQYF; CDR3 DNA: TGTGCCAGCAGTTTTCTAGCGGGGGGACGAAGCACAGATACGCAGTATTTT